The 32 T cell receptor beta chains listed next were all sequenced from one sample in a study of identical twins. TCRdb redid the calling of the 5' RACE reads with MiXCR, one entry per CDR3 protein. The sample consists of some 1,700,000 distinct CDR3 sequences, about 30% of them appearing once. Sequencing was carried out using cord blood. These receptors were obtained from a newborn girl in good health.

This clonotype was found a few times. This chain connects TRBV28 to TRBJ2-1; D unclear. The germline V gene has CDR1 MDHEN and CDR2 SYDVKM. The CDR3 spans 16 residues. The V end lost 2 bases, the J end lost 3 bases, and 14 bases lay between the germline ends. CDR3 region: CASSLILDADYNEQFF. In DNA, the CDR3 is TGTGCCAGCAGTTTAATTCTAGATGCTGACTACAATGAGCAGTTCTTC.

There are a few counts of this clonotype. The chain recombines TRBV20-1 with TRBJ2-3; 14 positions match TRBD2. V was pared by 5 bases and J by 4 bases, with 2 bases of the junction left unmatched. The CDR3 loop spans 14 amino acids. The germline gives CDR1 DFQATT, CDR2 SNEGSKA (reference sequence). The CDR3 coding sequence is TGCAGTGCTCCGACTAGCGGGGGGGCAGATACGCAGTATTTT. This codes for CSAPTSGGADTQYF.

J is TRBJ2-3 and V is TRBV6-5, with TRBD2 matching over 13 bases. The CDR3 has 16 amino acids. V was pared by 6 bases and J by 5 bases, with 8 bases of the junction left unmatched. Germline V gene data show CDR1 as MNHEY and CDR2 as SVGAGI. The CDR3 DNA follows: TGTGCCAGCAGCTTACTAGCGGGGGGGCGTAGAGATACGCAGTATTTT. It specifies CASSLLAGGRRDTQYF.

The chain has TRBV20-1 and TRBJ1-1; no reliable D call. Germline V gene lookup returns CDR1 DFQATT and CDR2 SNEGSKA (reference sequence). CDR3 length equals 15 residues. V was shortened by 0 bases and J by 0 bases, with 11 bases between the two germline ends. In DNA form, the CDR3 reads TGCAGTGCTAGAGATTGGCAGATCCTGAACACTGAAGCTTTCTTT. Translation: CSARDWQILNTEAFF.

The V gene is TRBV29-1, the J gene TRBJ2-2; a weak D match, TRBD1 (6 bases). V lost 4 bases to trimming and J lost 4 bases, with 10 bases between them. The V gene's germline CDR1 is SQVTM and CDR2 ANQGSEA. This CDR3 spans 13 amino acids. CDR3 DNA: TGCAGCGTTGGACCCAGGGGCACCGGGGAGCTGTTTTTT. Translating gives CSVGPRGTGELFF.

The sample holds many counts of this clonotype. The chain joins TRBV6-5 to TRBJ2-1; D remains unclear. CDR3 length: 18 amino acids. CDR1 is MNHEY, CDR2 SVGAGI, per germline. The V gene lost 0 bases and the J gene lost 5 bases, with 20 bases spanning the gap. CDR3 nucleotide sequence: TGTGCCAGCAGTTACTCATTCCAGCCCCTGGAGAAACACAATGAGCAGTTCTTC. Protein: CASSYSFQPLEKHNEQFF.

This sequence joins TRBV20-1 and TRBJ1-1, with TRBD1 matching 9 bases. From germline, CDR1 is DFQATT and CDR2 SNEGSKA (reference sequence). The CDR3 is 13 residues long. Losses at the gene ends were 6 bases for V and 6 bases for J; bases not matched to a gene: 8. CDR3 sequence (DNA): TGCAGTGCCCGGACAGGGGCGGTCCCTGAAGCTTTCTTT. It encodes CSARTGAVPEAFF.

This clonotype was detected a few times. The V gene is TRBV5-1, the J gene TRBJ2-1; 8 bases are a match to TRBD2. This CDR3 has 15 residues. V lost 4 bases, J lost 3 bases, and 6 bases stayed unmatched. Germline V gene sequence: CDR1 SGHRS, CDR2 YFSETQ. This CDR3 reads CASSVRTSLYNEQFF. The CDR3 bases are TGCGCCAGCAGCGTACGGACTAGCCTCTACAATGAGCAGTTCTTC.

This clonotype was observed a few times. The chain combines TRBV7-9 with TRBJ1-3, with D unresolved. The CDR3 has 14 amino acids. V lost 1 base and J 4 bases, leaving 8 bases between the germline ends. Germline CDR1 SEHNR, CDR2 FQNEAQ (reference sequence). The CDR3 loop reads CASSLGAQGNTIYF. CDR3 in DNA: TGTGCCAGCAGCTTAGGGGCGCAAGGAAACACCATATATTTT.

This chain links TRBV20-1 with TRBJ2-7; 7 bases agree with TRBD1. V lost 2 bases and J lost 3; bases outside the gene matches: 7. Germline loops: CDR1 DFQATT, CDR2 SNEGSKA (reference sequence). The CDR3 has 14 amino acids. The CDR3 is CSARSTTGYYEQYF. CDR3 coding DNA: TGCAGTGCTAGATCAACGACAGGGTACTACGAGCAGTACTTC.

V is TRBV5-1 and J is TRBJ2-1; no clear D gene. V was trimmed by 0 bases and J by 8 bases, leaving 18 bases between them. This CDR3 is 16 amino acids long. From germline, CDR1 is SGHRS and CDR2 YFSETQ. The CDR3 reads CASSLGATPRRDEQFF. In DNA form, the CDR3 reads TGCGCCAGCAGCTTGGGTGCTACTCCCCGGCGAGATGAGCAGTTCTTC.

The chain has TRBV19 and TRBJ2-7, with 10 bases fitting TRBD2. Germline CDR1 and CDR2: LNHDA and SQIVND (reference sequence). The CDR3 totals 15 residues. J lost 2 bases, V lost 6 bases, and 7 bases had no gene match. This CDR3 reads CASRDQAGGPYEQYF. CDR3 nucleotide sequence: TGTGCCAGTAGGGATCAAGCGGGAGGGCCCTACGAGCAGTACTTC.

The V gene is TRBV24-1, the J gene TRBJ2-1; 12 bases are a match to TRBD2. The junction had 4 bases not matched to a gene; V was cut back by 5 bases and J by 9 bases. Germline loops: CDR1 KGHDR, CDR2 SFDVKD. The CDR3 is 14 amino acids. CDR3 region: CATSASGGASEQFF. Written as DNA, the CDR3 is TGTGCCACCAGTGCTAGCGGGGGGGCCTCTGAGCAGTTCTTC.

In regard to this clonotype: A much bigger clone sits one base away, suggesting this may be a read error. This sequence joins TRBV4-2 and TRBJ2-3, with D uncertain. Germline V lookup: CDR1 LGHNA, CDR2 YNFKEQ. The CDR3 has 14 amino acids. Here the CDR3 DNA reads TGTGCCGGCAGCCAAGAAGGAGTCACAGATACGCAGTATTTT. This translates into CAGSQEGVTDTQYF.

A note on this clonotype: The junction differs from germline at one of its ends, possibly a read error. The chain couples TRBV10-3 to TRBJ2-6, with D maybe TRBD2 (6 bases). This CDR3 contains 15 residues. Looked up from germline, CDR1 is ENHRY and CDR2 is SYGVKD. CDR3 loop: CATSESGRGANVLTF. The CDR3 DNA sequence: TGTGCCACCAGTGAGTCTGGGAGGGGGGCCAACGTCCTGACTTTC.

The chain is built from TRBV7-2 and TRBJ1-5; the D gene is possibly TRBD1 (6 bases). V lost 0 bases and J lost 4, with 16 bases in between. The CDR3 contains 17 residues. Germline CDR1 reads SGHTA; CDR2 reads FQGNSA. CDR3 residues: CASSLALGGGANQPQHF. The CDR3 nucleotides read TGTGCCAGCAGCTTAGCGTTGGGTGGGGGGGCTAATCAGCCCCAGCATTTT.

The rearrangement links TRBV28 to TRBJ2-5; D is unresolved. CDR3 size: 15 residues. The V gene's germline CDR1 is MDHEN and CDR2 SYDVKM. V lost 2 bases to trimming and J lost 11 bases, with 21 bases between them. CDR3 nucleotides: TGTGCCAGCAGTTTAATCGGCGGCTCCTACAATGAGCAGTACTTC. It translates to CASSLIGGSYNEQYF.

This sequence joins TRBV2 and TRBJ1-2; D might be TRBD1 (5 bases). Germline V lookup: CDR1 SNHLY, CDR2 FYNNEI. CDR3 length equals 13 residues. The V and J ends lost 7 bases and 2 bases respectively, with 11 bases between them. CDR3 protein: CASTTGPNYGYTF. The CDR3 DNA reads TGTGCCAGCACCACGGGACCGAACTATGGCTACACCTTC.

The chain couples TRBV24-1 to TRBJ1-2; 7 bases agree with TRBD1. After removal of 5 bases from V and 0 bases from J, the junction contained 2 bases not matched to a gene. The germline CDR1 and CDR2 sequences are KGHDR and SFDVKD. This CDR3 region has 14 residues. Here the CDR3 reads CATSGQGSNYGYTF. In DNA, the CDR3 is TGTGCCACCAGTGGACAGGGATCTAACTATGGCTACACCTTC.

The table lists this clonotype with a few counts. The chain is built from TRBV9 and TRBJ2-1, with D perhaps matching TRBD2 (9 bases). CDR3 length equals 17 residues. Trimming removed 0 bases from V and 8 bases from J, with 21 bases in between. CDR1 is SGDLS and CDR2 is YYNGEE in the germline V gene. CDR3: CASSVVSGGGRAHEQFF. CDR3 bases: TGTGCCAGCAGCGTAGTTTCAGGGGGCGGGAGGGCCCATGAGCAGTTCTTC.

This clonotype has a handful of counts. The chain couples TRBV5-5 to TRBJ1-2; D might be TRBD1 (5 bases). Trimming stripped 0 bases from V and 8 bases from J, with 11 bases between. This CDR3 is built from 13 residues. CDR1 and CDR2 from the germline V gene are SGHKS and YYEKEE (reference sequence). The CDR3 sequence is CASSLVGWDGYTF. DNA of the CDR3: TGTGCCAGCAGCTTGGTTGGTTGGGACGGCTACACCTTC.

This clonotype was detected a few times. This chain links TRBV11-2 with TRBJ2-5; D uncertain. V shed 2 bases and J shed 6 bases, with 7 bases lying between them. The CDR3 is 12 residues long. CDR1 and CDR2 from the germline V gene are SGHAT and FQNNGV. The CDR3 is CASSLQVKTQYF. Here the CDR3 DNA reads TGTGCCAGCAGCTTACAGGTGAAGACCCAGTACTTC.

V is TRBV28 and J is TRBJ2-3; D possibly corresponds to TRBD1 (6 bases). The CDR3 contains 14 residues. Germline V gene data show CDR1 as MDHEN and CDR2 as SYDVKM. The V and J ends lost 6 bases and 7 bases respectively, with 17 bases between them. CDR3 in amino acids: CASSLGLGHHTQYF. In nucleotides, the CDR3 is TGTGCCAGCAGCTTGGGTCTGGGACACCATACGCAGTATTTT.

This clonotype has only a few counts. The chain carries TRBV7-2 and TRBJ2-7; D is ambiguous. V lost 5 bases, J lost 7 bases, and 12 bases lay in between. CDR3 length: 12 residues. CDR1 and CDR2 from the germline V gene are SGHTA and FQGNSA. The CDR3 bases are TGTGCCAGCAGCCCTATACAGCAAGAGCAGTACTTC. It yields the protein CASSPIQQEQYF. The whole variable domain, remainder taken from reference TRBV7-2 and TRBJ2-7, is GAGVSQSPSNKVTEKGKDVELRCDPISGHTALYWYRQSLGQGLEFLIYFQGNSAPDKSGLPSDRFSAERTGGSVSTLTIQRTQQEDSAVYLCASSPIQQEQYFGPGTRLTVT.

This clonotype occurred many times. The genes are TRBV3-1 and TRBJ2-7, with D possibly TRBD2 on 7 matching bases. V was shortened by 4 bases and J by 3 bases, with 13 bases between the two germline ends. This CDR3 is built from 14 residues. CDR1 is LGHDT, CDR2 YNNKEL, per germline (reference sequence). CDR3 bases: TGTGCCAGCAGCCTACAGGGAGGGGACTACGAGCAGTACTTC. Its protein is CASSLQGGDYEQYF.

The chain employs TRBV4-1 and TRBJ2-7, with a weak D call TRBD2 (5 bases). V dropped 2 bases and J dropped 7 bases, with 12 bases sitting between them. The germline V gene has CDR1 MGHRA and CDR2 YSYEKL. The CDR3 spans 13 residues. In DNA, the CDR3 is TGCGCCAGCAGCCAAAGCGGCTCCGATGAGCAGTACTTC. Its translation is CASSQSGSDEQYF.

This clonotype came up a few times. The CDR3 spells CASRGENNEQFF. The CDR3 DNA reads TGCGCCAGCAGGGGGGAAAACAATGAGCAGTTCTTC. The gene calls are TRBV5-1 and TRBJ2-1, with D perhaps given as TRBD1 or TRBD2 (5 bases each). Looked up from germline, CDR1 is SGHRS and CDR2 is YFSETQ. The CDR3 totals 12 residues. V was clipped by 5 bases and J by 5 bases, with 8 bases between them.

This clonotype was picked up a small number of times. The chain joins TRBV5-1 to TRBJ1-2; D remains ambiguous. The CDR3 has 11 residues. V lost 6 bases, J lost 9 bases, and 12 bases lay in between. CDR1 and CDR2 from the germline V gene are SGHRS and YFSETQ. DNA for the CDR3: TGCGCCAGCACCCCGAGGAACAGCTACACCTTC. Encoded protein: CASTPRNSYTF.

The chain carries TRBV20-1 and TRBJ2-3; D not resolved. The length of the CDR3 is 12 residues. The V gene's germline CDR1 is DFQATT and CDR2 SNEGSKA (reference sequence). Trimming stripped 4 bases from V and 3 bases from J, with 8 bases between. Here the CDR3 DNA reads TGCAGTGCTACCCTTCGGACAGATACGCAGTATTTT. Amino acids: CSATLRTDTQYF.

In this sample, this clonotype turned up many times. The chain combines TRBV7-2 with TRBJ2-4; no clear D gene. The germline V gene encodes CDR1 SGHTA and CDR2 FQGNSA. CDR3 length equals 16 residues. Trimming removed 3 bases from V and 0 bases from J, with 12 bases in between. The CDR3 sequence is CASSFLPVPAKNIQYF. CDR3 coding DNA: TGTGCCAGCAGCTTTCTACCAGTCCCAGCCAAAAACATTCAGTACTTC.

V gene TRBV5-6 combines with J gene TRBJ2-1, with 7 positions matching TRBD1. Germline V CDR1 and CDR2: SGHDT, YYEEEE. The CDR3 contains 16 residues. V gave up 3 bases and J gave up 3 bases; unmatched junction bases: 9. The CDR3 loop is CASSSIDRVFYNEQFF. In nucleotides, the CDR3 is TGTGCCAGCAGCTCGATAGACAGGGTTTTCTACAATGAGCAGTTCTTC.

This clonotype was picked up a small number of times. Here the CDR3 DNA reads TGCGCCAGCAGCTTCGGACTAGCGGGAGGTATGAATGAGCAGTTCTTC. Amino acid sequence: CASSFGLAGGMNEQFF. V gene TRBV5-1 combines with J gene TRBJ2-1; 14 nucleotides match TRBD2. The trim removed 2 bases at V and 7 bases at J, leaving 5 bases unmatched. Germline CDR1 reads SGHRS; CDR2 reads YFSETQ. The CDR3 loop spans 16 amino acids.